The 16 T cell receptor beta chains below were found in one sample sequenced in a study of blood T cell repertoires in COVID-19. Some clones are missing from TCRdb's copy, which holds only in-frame ones; the method was immunoSEQ multiplex PCR. The sample has around 70,000 clones; about 80% are singletons. Material: peripheral blood. The receptors stem from a human donor in a cohort sampled during active COVID-19.

V and J are TRBV5-4 and TRBJ1-1; no clear D. Germline-derived CDR1 and CDR2 are SGHNT and YYREEE (reference sequence). Trimming cost V 2 bases and J 3 bases, with 14 bases left between them. The CDR3 runs 15 residues. CDR3 in amino acids: CASSFYVGVHTEAFF. The CDR3 nucleotides read TGTGCCAGCAGCTTTTACGTGGGCGTCCACACTGAAGCTTTCTTT. Drawing the rest from reference TRBV5-4 and TRBJ1-1, the complete variable domain is ETGVTQSPTHLIKTRGQQVTLRCSSQSGHNTVSWYQQALGQGPQFIFQYYREEENGRGNFPPRFSGLQFPNYSSELNVNALELDDSALYLCASSFYVGVHTEAFFGQGTRLTVV.

This clone was seen once. This chain links TRBV6-6 with TRBJ2-5; a possible D gene is TRBD2 (7 bases). The germline CDR1 and CDR2 sequences are MNHNY and SVGAGI (reference sequence). The CDR3 spans 16 residues. V lost 8 bases to trimming and J lost 1 base, with 20 bases between them. CDR3 nucleotides: TGTGCCAGCTACAAAACCGGGGGGCAGGTCCAAGAGACCCAGTACTTC. Translating it yields CASYKTGGQVQETQYF.

The genes are TRBV6-6 and TRBJ1-1, with 7 bases that match TRBD1. The CDR3 has 14 amino acids. Trimming removed 5 bases from V and 6 bases from J; junction bases left unmatched: 9. Germline loops: CDR1 MNHNY, CDR2 SVGAGI (reference sequence). The CDR3 nucleotides read TGTGCCAGCAGTCGCCCAGGGGGGAAGGCTGAAGCTTTCTTT. It specifies CASSRPGGKAEAFF.

This rearrangement joins TRBV11-2 to TRBJ2-7, with 12 nucleotides matching TRBD2. The V gene's germline CDR1 is SGHAT and CDR2 FQNNGV. With V trimmed by 1 base and J by 3 bases, 4 bases remained unmatched. The CDR3 extends over 16 amino acids. Written as DNA, the CDR3 is TGTGCCAGCAGCTTAGGGCCGGGACTAGCGGGCTACGAGCAGTACTTC. Its translation is CASSLGPGLAGYEQYF.

The rearrangement uses TRBV3-1 (or the pseudogene TRBV3-2) and TRBJ2-5; 9 bases match TRBD2. Germline CDR1 and CDR2: LGHDT and YNNKEL (reference sequence). The CDR3 runs 15 residues. V trimming: 5 bases; J trimming: 6 bases; junction bases outside the gene matches: 10. The CDR3 DNA reads TGTGCCAGCAGCTACAGTAGCGGGAGTAGGCAGACCCAGTACTTC. Protein sequence: CASSYSSGSRQTQYF.

The gene calls are TRBV18 and TRBJ2-5; 7 nucleotides line up with TRBD2. CDR1 and CDR2 from the germline V gene are KGHSH and LQKENI. This CDR3 has 14 amino acids. V gave up 6 bases and J gave up 2 bases; unmatched junction bases: 6. DNA of the CDR3: TGTGCCAGCTCGGGGGAAGCGGGGCAAGAGACCCAGTACTTC. This codes for CASSGEAGQETQYF.

This clone was counted a single time. The chain joins TRBV5-1 to TRBJ2-7; D might be TRBD1 (6 bases). Germline loops: CDR1 SGHRS, CDR2 YFSETQ. The V end lost 2 bases, the J end lost 2 bases, and 14 bases lay between the germline ends. The CDR3 totals 15 residues. The CDR3 reads CASSLKQGSPYEQYF. CDR3 bases: TGCGCCAGCAGCTTAAAACAGGGTAGTCCCTACGAGCAGTACTTC.

This clone came up once. The rearrangement uses TRBV4-1 and TRBJ1-1, with D hard to call. The CDR3 is 15 amino acids. CDR1 is MGHRA and CDR2 is YSYEKL in the germline V gene. The germline V and J ends were trimmed by 1 base and 0 bases, with 9 bases remaining between them. The CDR3 nucleotides are TGCGCCAGCAGCCAAGCCGCAGCGGTGAACACTGAAGCTTTCTTT. Its translation: CASSQAAAVNTEAFF.

V is TRBV3-1 (or the pseudogene TRBV3-2) and J is TRBJ2-3; no definite D call. The CDR3 totals 16 residues. Germline V gives CDR1 LGHDT, CDR2 YNNKEL (reference sequence). The V gene lost 1 base and the J gene lost 2 bases, with 13 bases spanning the gap. CDR3 sequence reads: CASSQGMGLPTDTQYF. The DNA for the CDR3 is TGTGCCAGCAGCCAAGGGATGGGCCTTCCCACAGATACGCAGTATTTT.

The chain combines TRBV12-3 or TRBV12-4 with TRBJ2-2; D is possibly TRBD1 (6 bases). The CDR3 is 12 amino acids. With 8 bases removed from V and 9 bases from J, the gap between germline ends came to 13 bases. The DNA of the CDR3 is TGTGCCAGCCGAGAGGGGGTTTGGGAGCTGTTTTTT. Amino acid sequence: CASREGVWELFF.

CDR3 protein: CASSAEGPGSGNTIYF. CDR3 DNA sequence: TGTGCCAGCAGCGCTGAAGGCCCGGGCTCTGGAAACACCATATATTTT. The chain employs TRBV5-4 and TRBJ1-3; D gene unclear. Per germline, CDR1 SGHNT and CDR2 YYREEE (reference sequence). V was shortened by 4 bases and J by 0 bases, with 14 bases between the two germline ends. The CDR3 totals 16 residues.

This clone has more than one count but fewer than ten. CDR3 nucleotides: TGTGCCAGCAGCAAAGACGACGGGACAGGGTTTTCTAGCTACACCTTC. Translation gives CASSKDDGTGFSSYTF. This chain joins TRBV21-1 and TRBJ1-2; the listed D gene, TRBD1, was not tested against the DNA. TRBV21-1 is a documented pseudogene. The CDR3 extends over 16 amino acids.

The V gene is TRBV6-6, the J gene TRBJ2-3; D uncertain. V was cut by 0 bases and J by 2 bases, with 9 bases left in between. The germline V gene has CDR1 MNHNY and CDR2 SVGAGI (reference sequence). The CDR3 spans 15 residues. The CDR3, as DNA: TGTGCCAGCAGTTACTCGGAGACCGTCACAGATACGCAGTATTTT. Residues: CASSYSETVTDTQYF.

This chain connects TRBV2 to TRBJ2-5; TRBD1 matches at 9 bases. CDR3 length: 13 residues. V shed 6 bases and J 2 bases; nucleotides not matched to a gene: 1. Per germline, CDR1 SNHLY and CDR2 FYNNEI. In DNA, the CDR3 is TGTGCCAGCAGCGACAGGGGGCAAGAGACCCAGTACTTC. Translation gives CASSDRGQETQYF.

The V and J genes are TRBV19 and TRBJ2-7, with 10 bases that match TRBD2. CDR1 and CDR2 (germline): LNHDA, SQIVND (reference sequence). This CDR3 region has 15 residues. The junction had 5 bases not matched to a gene; V was cut back by 2 bases and J by 4 bases. The CDR3 loop is CASSISSGSRYEQYF. CDR3 DNA sequence: TGTGCCAGTAGTATATCTAGCGGGAGCCGATACGAGCAGTACTTC.

The chain couples TRBV28 to TRBJ2-7, with TRBD1 matching over 8 bases. Germline lookup yields CDR1 MDHEN and CDR2 SYDVKM. The junction had 21 bases not matched to a gene; V was cut back by 5 bases and J by 3 bases. The CDR3 is made up of 19 amino acids. DNA of the CDR3: TGTGCCAGCAGTCCAACGCTAGGCAGGGGGCCACTTTCCAGCTACGAGCAGTACTTC. This encodes CASSPTLGRGPLSSYEQYF.